This TCR beta chain was observed in a study of glioma-infiltrating T cells. As for the study in general: Samples included WHO grade II oligodendrogliomas or astrocytomas and initial-diagnosis grade IV glioblastomas. Blood libraries targeted about 4- to 11-fold coverage of about a million T cells.

The CDR3 loop spans 14 amino acids. Trimming took off 5 bases at V and 0 bases at J, with 10 bases between the two ends. The germline V gene has CDR1 MNHNS and CDR2 SASEGT. TCR alpha and beta CDR3 regions were amplified from RNA using iRepertoire nested multiplex PCR. Via MiXCR, TCRdb re-called the multiplex PCR reads, giving one row per CDR3 protein. Seen here are around 350,000 distinct CDR3 sequences, 41% observed once, and the top ten hold approximately 12%. Whole-study findings and limits: Shared blood CDR3 signature motifs marked patients with low tissue-blood divergence. Tissue-blood divergence was below expectation in non-neoplastic patients, above in gliomas.

At least ten counts were recorded for this clonotype. Its antigen is unidentified. Sequencing input: glioma tissue, nonneoplastic brain tissue, or PBMCs (not recorded which). The chain combines TRBV6-1 with TRBJ1-1; a possible D gene is TRBD1 (5 bases). The TCR sequence derives from a human donor with low-grade glioma or glioblastoma, undergoing nonglioma brain surgery, or in good health (not recorded which). CDR3: CASSYNRLNTEAFF. The CDR3 region has the DNA TGTGCCAGCAGTTATAACAGGTTGAACACTGAAGCTTTCTTT.